Described below is a single T cell receptor (beta chain) sequence and its context. The data were obtained in a study of T cells in Graves' hyperthyroidism and ophthalmopathy. Authors of the study amplified TCR beta CDR3 regions from RNA transcripts. In the first-round RT-PCR of the TCR CDR3, the HTBI primer set was used. TCRdb reprocessed the multiplex PCR reads via MiXCR and lists one record per CDR3 protein. The sample lists approximately 590,000 distinct CDR3 sequences, about 15% seen once, with about 7% in the top ten. Hyperthyroidism of Graves' type that showed no ophthalmopathy progression within 18 months was stable. Hyperthyroidism patients were newly diagnosed, had disease duration under 2 months, and were aged 18 to 65 years. PBMCs came from 10 ml fresh peripheral blood. Trimming cost V 0 bases and J 3 bases, with 9 bases left between them. The V gene's germline CDR1 is LGHNA and CDR2 YSLEER. The CDR3 is made up of 15 amino acids.

Sequencing used blood. The source is a young woman with Graves' hyperthyroidism. V usage is TRBV4-3 and J usage is TRBJ2-1; D ambiguous. CDR3: CASSQDRTLYNEQFF. In nucleotides, the CDR3 is TGCGCCAGCAGCCAAGACCGGACCCTCTACAATGAGCAGTTCTTC.